This TCR beta chain was identified during a study of T cells in Graves' hyperthyroidism and ophthalmopathy (dated by TCRdb to the late 2010s). Regarding the study in general: Peripheral blood samples were taken at the time of initial diagnosis, prior to any treatment. Whether ophthalmopathy could be predicted prospectively was tested in an independent validation cohort made up of under 20 hyperthyroidism patients plus 17 patients who later progressed to ophthalmopathy. Thyroid tissue and blood T-cell repertoires from about six Graves' hyperthyroidism patients were also compared in the study. The approximately 95 discovery patients were divided at random into training and test sets in a 7:3 ratio. TCR Vbeta CDR3 sequencing of roughly 140 peripheral blood samples (roughly 43 ophthalmopathy, 75 hyperthyroidism and some 17 progressor patients) is reported in the paper. To identify TCR V-J signatures that set the groups apart, the researchers used a discovery cohort of 100 or so patients, made up of 40 to 45 with Graves' ophthalmopathy and about 60 with stable Graves' hyperthyroidism. After sampling, hyperthyroidism patients received methimazole starting at 30 mg daily, and ophthalmopathy patients received high-dose intravenous methylprednisolone. Findings and caveats that apply to the study as a whole: In validation, progression to ophthalmopathy was predicted by the model with 55% to 71% sensitivity and around 75% specificity, a median of approximately 7.1 months before onset. Most expanded thyroid clonotypes (frequency above 0.001) were also detected in blood, suggesting blood repertoires may reflect thyroid immune responses. A 13 V-J signature model separated ophthalmopathy from stable hyperthyroidism, with 87.88% sensitivity and about 81% specificity in cross-validation and 80%/75% in testing. No statistical method was used to fix the sample size in advance, and group allocation was not hidden from the investigators.

This clonotype was seen ten or more times. Its antigen is not yet known. No quality values exist for individual bases; no much larger clone is one base distant. Counted from cysteine to phenylalanine, this CDR3 has 19 amino acids. This entry keeps only the CDR3 DNA: 57 bases, framed from base 1. The junction shows trimming of 3 bases on V and 1 base on J, plus 25 bases between the germline ends. From a lookup of the germline V gene (reference sequence), CDR1 and CDR2 are SGHAT and FQDESV. Ophthalmopathy patients had moderately to severely active disease, Clinical Activity Score of at least 3, NOSPECS grade of at least 4, and duration under 3 months. Any patient with an uncontrolled infection, another autoimmune disease, pregnancy or lactation was excluded. Diagnoses were based on clinical symptoms, serum thyroxine and TRAb, thyroid ultrasound and orbital computed tomography. PBMCs were isolated from 10 ml of fresh peripheral blood by Ficoll-Paque density gradient centrifugation. Total RNA was extracted using Trizol reagent, and RNA quality was assessed on an Agilent 2100 Bioanalyzer.

Amplification of TCR beta CDR3 regions was carried out from RNA transcripts. The first round of RT-PCR for the TCR CDR3 was performed with the HTBI primer set and the Qiagen OneStep RT-PCR kit. The libraries were constructed in a second round of multiplex PCR and then size-selected and purified. Sequencing of the libraries was done on an Illumina HiSeq2000 using paired-end 100 bp reads. The original pipeline was this. SOAPnuke was used to process the raw data, with reads discarded if the reads contained adapters or uncalled bases, had a mean Phred below 15, or lacked an exact constant-primer or identifier match. COPE v1.2.5 was used to merge high-quality paired reads, and clonotypes were defined as unique nucleotide sequences. MiTCR v1.1 was used to align clonotypes to the IMGT TRBV, TRBD and TRBJ reference segments. Analysis was restricted to V-J combinations with a frequency above 0.0001, which covered approximately 99% of repertoires. The TCS score was defined as F50 (clonal expansion) divided by E x V (chaos), with BLOSUM62-based TCRdist calculated between CDR3 peptides within each V-J. Welch's t-statistics and random forest reduced fewer than 600 V-J features to 13, which were used in a naive Bayes classifier (R e1071). TCRdb's own reprocessing of the public reads used fastp at Q25 and MiXCR and kept productive beta chains. CDR3 protein sequences are deduplicated, and each keeps its most common genes and DNA. These V and J calls derive from TCRdb rather than the authors' analysis. Present in this sample are about 600,000 distinct CDR3 sequences, approximately 15% of which were seen just once. The biggest ten clones account for about 3.5% of the sample.

Input material: blood. The clonotype comes from a woman aged 40 to 55 with Graves' ophthalmopathy. This sequence uses TRBV11-1 and TRBJ2-7; the D gene lacks a confident call. The CDR3 in this case is CASSLDRRISILESYEQYF. The sequence in DNA is TGTGCCAGCAGCTTGGATCGACGAATTTCGATTTTGGAGTCCTACGAGCAGTACTTC.